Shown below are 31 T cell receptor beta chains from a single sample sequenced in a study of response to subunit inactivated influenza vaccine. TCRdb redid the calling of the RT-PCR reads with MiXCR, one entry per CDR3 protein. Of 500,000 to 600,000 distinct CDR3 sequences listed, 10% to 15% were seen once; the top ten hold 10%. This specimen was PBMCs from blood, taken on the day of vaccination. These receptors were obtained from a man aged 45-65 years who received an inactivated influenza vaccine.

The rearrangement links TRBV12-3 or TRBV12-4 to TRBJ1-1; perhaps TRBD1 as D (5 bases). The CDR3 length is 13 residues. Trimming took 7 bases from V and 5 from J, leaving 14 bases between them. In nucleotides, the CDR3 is TGTGCCAGCAACCTCGGGGGTCGGACTGAAGCTTTCTTT. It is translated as CASNLGGRTEAFF.

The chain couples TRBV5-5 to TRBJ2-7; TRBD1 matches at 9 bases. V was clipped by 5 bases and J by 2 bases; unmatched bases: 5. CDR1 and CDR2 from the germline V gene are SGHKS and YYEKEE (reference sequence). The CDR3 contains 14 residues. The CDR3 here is CASRSRTGAYEQYF. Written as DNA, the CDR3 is TGTGCCAGCAGATCCCGGACAGGGGCCTACGAGCAGTACTTC.

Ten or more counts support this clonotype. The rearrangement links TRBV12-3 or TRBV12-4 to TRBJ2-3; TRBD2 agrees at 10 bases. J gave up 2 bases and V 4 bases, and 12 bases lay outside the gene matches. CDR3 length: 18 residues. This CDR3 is CASSSPGLAEKSTDTQYF. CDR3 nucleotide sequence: TGTGCCAGCAGTTCTCCCGGACTAGCGGAAAAATCCACAGATACGCAGTATTTT.

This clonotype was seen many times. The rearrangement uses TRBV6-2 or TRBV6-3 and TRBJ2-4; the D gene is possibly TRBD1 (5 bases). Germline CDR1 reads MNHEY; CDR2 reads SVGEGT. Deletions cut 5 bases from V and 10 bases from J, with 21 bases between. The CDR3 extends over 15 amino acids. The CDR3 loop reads CASSTGSERGRIQYF. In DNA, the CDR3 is TGTGCCAGCAGTACCGGGTCAGAAAGGGGAAGGATTCAGTACTTC.

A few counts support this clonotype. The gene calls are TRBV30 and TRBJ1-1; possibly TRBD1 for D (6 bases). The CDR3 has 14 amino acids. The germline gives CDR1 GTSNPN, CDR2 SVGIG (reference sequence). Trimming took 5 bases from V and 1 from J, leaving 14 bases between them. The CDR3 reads CAWDGGHPNTEAFF. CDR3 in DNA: TGTGCCTGGGACGGGGGACACCCGAACACTGAAGCTTTCTTT. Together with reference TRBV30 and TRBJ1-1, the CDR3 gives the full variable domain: SQTIHQWPATLVQPVGSPLSLECTVEGTSNPNLYWYRQAAGRGLQLLFYSVGIGQISSEVPQNLSASRPQDRQFILSSKKLLLSDSGFYLCAWDGGHPNTEAFFGQGTRLTVV.

CDR3 amino acids: CASSLAVVSGNTIYF. CDR3 nucleotide sequence: TGTGCCAGCAGCTTAGCGGTAGTCTCTGGAAACACCATATATTTT. The chain carries TRBV7-2 and TRBJ1-3; D uncertain. Germline CDR1 reads SGHTA; CDR2 reads FQGNSA. The V end lost 0 bases, the J end lost 0 bases, and 6 bases lay between the germline ends. There are 15 residues in the CDR3.

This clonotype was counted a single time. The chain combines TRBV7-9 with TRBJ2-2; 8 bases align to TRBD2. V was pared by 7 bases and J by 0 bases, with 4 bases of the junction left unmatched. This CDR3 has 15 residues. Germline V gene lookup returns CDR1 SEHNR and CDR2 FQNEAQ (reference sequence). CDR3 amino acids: CASTTGLANTGELFF. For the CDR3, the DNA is TGTGCCAGCACCACGGGACTAGCGAACACCGGGGAGCTGTTTTTT.

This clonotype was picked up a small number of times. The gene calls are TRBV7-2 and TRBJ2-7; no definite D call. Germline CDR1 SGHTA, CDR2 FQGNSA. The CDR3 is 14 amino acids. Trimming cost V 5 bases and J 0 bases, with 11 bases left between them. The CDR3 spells CASSPQTNSYEQYF. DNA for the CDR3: TGTGCCAGCAGCCCACAGACAAACTCCTACGAGCAGTACTTC.

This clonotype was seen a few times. CDR3 sequence reads: CASTAGTSGIRANTGELFF. The CDR3 region has the DNA TGTGCCAGCACCGCGGGGACTAGCGGTATTCGCGCGAACACCGGGGAGCTGTTTTTT. The J gene is TRBJ2-2, the V gene TRBV9; 11 bases agree with TRBD2. Germline trimming cut 6 bases from V and 0 bases from J; bases unmatched to any gene: 13. This CDR3 has 19 amino acids. Germline V CDR1 and CDR2: SGDLS, YYNGEE.

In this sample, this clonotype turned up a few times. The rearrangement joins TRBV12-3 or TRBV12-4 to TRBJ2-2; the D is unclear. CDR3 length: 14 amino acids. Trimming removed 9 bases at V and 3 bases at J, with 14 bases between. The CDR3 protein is CASSTEADTGELFF. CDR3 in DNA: TGTGCCAGTTCGACCGAAGCAGACACCGGGGAGCTGTTTTTT.

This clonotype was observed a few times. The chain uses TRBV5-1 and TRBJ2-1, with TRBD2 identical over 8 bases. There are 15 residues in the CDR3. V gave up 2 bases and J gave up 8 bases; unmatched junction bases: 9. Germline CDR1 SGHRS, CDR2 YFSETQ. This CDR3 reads CASSFLAGRVDEQFF. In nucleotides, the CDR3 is TGCGCCAGCAGCTTTTTAGCGGGGAGGGTCGATGAGCAGTTCTTC.

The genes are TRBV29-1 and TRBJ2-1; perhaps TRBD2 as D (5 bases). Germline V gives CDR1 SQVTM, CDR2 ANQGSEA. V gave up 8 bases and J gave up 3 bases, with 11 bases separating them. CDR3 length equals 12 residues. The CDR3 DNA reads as TGCAGCCTTCGCGAGGGCTACAATGAGCAGTTCTTC. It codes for CSLREGYNEQFF.

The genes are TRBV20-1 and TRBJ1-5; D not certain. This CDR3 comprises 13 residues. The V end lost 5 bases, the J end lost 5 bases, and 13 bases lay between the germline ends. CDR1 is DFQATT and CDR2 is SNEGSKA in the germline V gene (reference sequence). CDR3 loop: CSAPGFLDQPQHF. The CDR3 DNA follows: TGCAGTGCTCCCGGGTTTCTCGATCAGCCCCAGCATTTT.

CDR3 protein: CASSYRRNTGELFF. The CDR3 bases are TGTGCCAGCAGTTATAGGAGGAACACCGGGGAGCTGTTTTTT. The chain employs TRBV28 and TRBJ2-2; D is unclear. CDR3 length: 14 residues. Germline assignment: CDR1 MDHEN and CDR2 SYDVKM. The V end was cut by 4 bases, the J end by 1 base, with 7 bases between.

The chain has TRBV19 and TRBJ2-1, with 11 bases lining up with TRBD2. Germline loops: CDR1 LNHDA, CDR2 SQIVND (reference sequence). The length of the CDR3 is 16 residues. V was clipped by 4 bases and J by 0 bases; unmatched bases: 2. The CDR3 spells CASSRLAGYSYNEQFF. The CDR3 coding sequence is TGTGCCAGTAGTAGACTAGCGGGATACTCCTACAATGAGCAGTTCTTC.

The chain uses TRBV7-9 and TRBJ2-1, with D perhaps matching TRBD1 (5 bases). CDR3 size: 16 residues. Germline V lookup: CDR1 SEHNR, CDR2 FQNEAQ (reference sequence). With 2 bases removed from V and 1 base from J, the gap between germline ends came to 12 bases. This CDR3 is CASSLPGYSSYNEQFF. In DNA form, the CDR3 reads TGTGCCAGCAGCTTACCAGGGTATTCTTCCTACAATGAGCAGTTCTTC. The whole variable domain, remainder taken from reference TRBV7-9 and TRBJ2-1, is DTGVSQNPRHKITKRGQNVTFRCDPISEHNRLYWYRQTLGQGPEFLTYFQNEAQLEKSRLLSDRFSAERPKGSFSTLEIQRTEQGDSAMYLCASSLPGYSSYNEQFFGPGTRLTVL.

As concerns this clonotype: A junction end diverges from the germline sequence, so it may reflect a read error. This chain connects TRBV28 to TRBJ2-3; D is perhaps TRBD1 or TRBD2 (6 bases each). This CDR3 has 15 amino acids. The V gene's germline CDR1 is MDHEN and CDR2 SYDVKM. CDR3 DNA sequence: TGTGCCAGCAGGAAGGGGGGATTCGGCACAGGTACGCAGTATTTT. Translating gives CASRKGGFGTGTQYF.

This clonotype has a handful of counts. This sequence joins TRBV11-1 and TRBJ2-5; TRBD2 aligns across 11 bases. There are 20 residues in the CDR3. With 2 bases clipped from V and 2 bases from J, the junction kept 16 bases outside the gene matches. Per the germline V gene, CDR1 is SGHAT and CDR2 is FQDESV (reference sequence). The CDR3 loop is CASSLLVGRPGLAAQETQYF. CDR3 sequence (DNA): TGTGCCAGCAGCTTACTAGTCGGGCGCCCGGGACTAGCGGCTCAAGAGACCCAGTACTTC.

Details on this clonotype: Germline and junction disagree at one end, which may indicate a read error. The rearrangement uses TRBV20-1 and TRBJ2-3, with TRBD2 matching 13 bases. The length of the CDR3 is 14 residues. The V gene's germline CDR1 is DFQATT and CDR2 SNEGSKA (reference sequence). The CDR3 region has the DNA TGCAGTGCACAGGGACTAGCGGGGTACGATACGCACTATTTT. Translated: CSAQGLAGYDTHYF.

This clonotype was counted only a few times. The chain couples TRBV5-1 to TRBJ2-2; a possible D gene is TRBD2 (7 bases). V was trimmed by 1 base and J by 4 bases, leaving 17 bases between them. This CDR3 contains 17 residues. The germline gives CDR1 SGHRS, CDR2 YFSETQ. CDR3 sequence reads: CASSLTSRGGGTGELFF. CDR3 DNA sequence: TGCGCCAGCAGCTTGACTAGCCGGGGAGGGGGCACCGGGGAGCTGTTTTTT.

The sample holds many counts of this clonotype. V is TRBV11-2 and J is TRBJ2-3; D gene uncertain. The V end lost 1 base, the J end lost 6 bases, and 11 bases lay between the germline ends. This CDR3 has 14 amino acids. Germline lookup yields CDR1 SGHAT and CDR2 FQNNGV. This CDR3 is CASSLGSRPDTQYF. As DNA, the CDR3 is TGTGCCAGCAGCTTAGGGTCCCGCCCGGATACGCAGTATTTT.

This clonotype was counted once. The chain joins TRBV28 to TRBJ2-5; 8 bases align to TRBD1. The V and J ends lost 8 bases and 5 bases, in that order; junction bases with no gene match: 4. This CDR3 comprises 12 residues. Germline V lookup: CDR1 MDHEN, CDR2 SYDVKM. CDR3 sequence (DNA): TGTGCCAGCGACAGGGGCGGGGAGACCCAGTACTTC. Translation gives CASDRGGETQYF.

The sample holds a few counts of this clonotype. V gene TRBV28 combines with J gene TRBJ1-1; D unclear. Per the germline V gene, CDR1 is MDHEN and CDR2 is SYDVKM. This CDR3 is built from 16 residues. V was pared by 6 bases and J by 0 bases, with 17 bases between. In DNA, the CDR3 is TGTGCCAGCAGCCTGGGGTCTTGGGGAATGAACACTGAAGCTTTCTTT. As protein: CASSLGSWGMNTEAFF. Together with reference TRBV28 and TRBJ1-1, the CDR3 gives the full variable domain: DVKVTQSSRYLVKRTGEKVFLECVQDMDHENMFWYRQDPGLGLRLIYFSYDVKMKEKGDIPEGYSVSREKKERFSLILESASTNQTSMYLCASSLGSWGMNTEAFFGQGTRLTVV.

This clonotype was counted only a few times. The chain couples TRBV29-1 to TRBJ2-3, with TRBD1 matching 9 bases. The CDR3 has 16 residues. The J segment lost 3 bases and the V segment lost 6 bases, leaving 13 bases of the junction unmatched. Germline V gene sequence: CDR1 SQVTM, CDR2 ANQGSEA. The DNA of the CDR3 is TGCAGCGTAGGAGGGCCAGGGACAGGGAGGACAGATACGCAGTATTTT. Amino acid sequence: CSVGGPGTGRTDTQYF.

The CDR3 nucleotides read TGTGCCAGCAGCTTAGGGAGACTATCCCAGGAACTGTTTTTT. Amino acid sequence: CASSLGRLSQELFF. The chain joins TRBV7-8 to TRBJ1-4; D is uncertain. Germline CDR1 SGHVS, CDR2 FQNEAQ. V was shortened by 1 base and J by 12 bases, with 15 bases between the two germline ends. This CDR3 is built from 14 residues.

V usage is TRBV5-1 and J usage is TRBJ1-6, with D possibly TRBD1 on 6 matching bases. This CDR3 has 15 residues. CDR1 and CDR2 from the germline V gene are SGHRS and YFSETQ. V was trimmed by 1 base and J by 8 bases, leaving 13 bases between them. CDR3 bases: TGCGCCAGCAGCTTGACAGGGCGTCTCGATTCACCCCTCCACTTT. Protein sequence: CASSLTGRLDSPLHF.

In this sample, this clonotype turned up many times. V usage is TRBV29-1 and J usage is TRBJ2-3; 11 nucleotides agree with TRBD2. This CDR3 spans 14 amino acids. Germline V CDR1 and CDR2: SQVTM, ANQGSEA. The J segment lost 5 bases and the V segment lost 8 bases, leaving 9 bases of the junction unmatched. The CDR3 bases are TGCAGCATTCGAGTAGCGGGGGGGCTAGATACGCAGTATTTT. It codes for CSIRVAGGLDTQYF.

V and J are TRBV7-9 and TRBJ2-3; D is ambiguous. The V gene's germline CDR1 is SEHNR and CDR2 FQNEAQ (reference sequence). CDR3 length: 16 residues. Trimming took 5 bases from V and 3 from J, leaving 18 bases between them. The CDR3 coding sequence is TGTGCCAGCAGCCCCTCGAAGGGCGAGTCGACAGATACGCAGTATTTT. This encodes CASSPSKGESTDTQYF.

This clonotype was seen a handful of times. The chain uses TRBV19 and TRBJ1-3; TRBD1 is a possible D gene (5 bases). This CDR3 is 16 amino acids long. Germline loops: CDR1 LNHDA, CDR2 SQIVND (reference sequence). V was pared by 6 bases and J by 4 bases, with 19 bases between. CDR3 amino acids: CASRRSMGVAGNTIYF. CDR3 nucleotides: TGTGCCAGTAGGCGAAGTATGGGGGTCGCCGGAAACACCATATATTTT.

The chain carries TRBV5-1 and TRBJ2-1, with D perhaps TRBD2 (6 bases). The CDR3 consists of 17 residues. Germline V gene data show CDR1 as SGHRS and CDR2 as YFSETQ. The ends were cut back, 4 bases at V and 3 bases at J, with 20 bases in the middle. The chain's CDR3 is CASSPGVGGSGYNEQFF. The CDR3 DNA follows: TGCGCCAGCAGCCCCGGTGTTGGGGGGAGCGGCTACAATGAGCAGTTCTTC.

The CDR3: CASSYRGRARGDEQFF. CDR3 nucleotide sequence: TGTGCCAGCAGTTACCGCGGGCGGGCCCGGGGGGATGAGCAGTTCTTC. V and J are TRBV6-2 or TRBV6-3 and TRBJ2-1, with 7 bases fitting TRBD2. From germline, CDR1 is MNHEY and CDR2 SVGEGT. The CDR3 runs 16 residues. The J segment lost 8 bases and the V segment lost 2 bases, leaving 12 bases of the junction unmatched.